These 4 T cell receptor beta chains share one sample of origin, sequenced in a study of OX40 agonist ivuxolimab in advanced cancers. The table came from immunoSEQ multiplex PCR; TCRdb's copy has only in-frame clones and leaves some out. The top ten clones hold 3.8% of a sample with about 58,000 clones, approximately 90% of them seen once. The material sequenced was CD4+ or CD8+ T cells sorted from blood, taken in a trial of the OX40 agonist ivuxolimab. These receptors were taken from an adult with an advanced solid tumor such as melanoma, head and neck, liver or kidney cancer.

The chain links TRBV28 to TRBJ2-7, with 8 bases fitting TRBD1. The V gene's germline CDR1 is MDHEN and CDR2 SYDVKM. The ends lost 2 bases at V and 3 bases at J; junction bases unmatched: 3. The CDR3 has 14 residues. The chain's CDR3 is CASSLPGTGYEQYF. CDR3 in DNA: TGTGCCAGCAGTTTACCCGGGACAGGCTACGAGCAGTACTTC.

This clone appeared a single time. This rearrangement joins TRBV7-8 to TRBJ2-7; D may be TRBD1 (5 bases). V dropped 5 bases and J dropped 7 bases, with 9 bases sitting between them. CDR1 is SGHVS, CDR2 FQNEAQ, per germline. The CDR3 runs to 11 residues. This chain's CDR3 is CASSPYREQYF. CDR3 DNA: TGTGCCAGCAGCCCCTACAGGGAGCAGTACTTC.

V usage is TRBV19 and J usage is TRBJ1-5; D not certain. Deletions cut 3 bases from V and 6 bases from J, with 6 bases between. The germline gives CDR1 LNHDA, CDR2 SQIVND (reference sequence). The CDR3 spans 12 residues. The CDR3 region has the DNA TGTGCCAGTAGTATTGGGTCTCAGCCCCAGCATTTT. It translates to CASSIGSQPQHF.

The chain uses TRBV6-5 and TRBJ2-3; weak D call: TRBD1 (6 bases). The CDR3 contains 14 residues. Germline CDR1 is MNHEY and CDR2 is SVGAGI. V gave up 4 bases and J gave up 2 bases, with 10 bases separating them. CDR3 DNA: TGTGCCAGCAGTTTGGACAGCTTCACAGATACGCAGTATTTT. Protein: CASSLDSFTDTQYF.